The 13 T cell receptor beta chains given below trace back to one sample, sequenced in a study of naive and memory T cell subsets. The beta constant-region primer was an equimolar mix of two oligonucleotides covering TRBC1 and TRBC2. Nested alpha and beta constant-region primers with the SP2 primer drove four PCR rounds on ligated cDNA. TCRdb itself ran the UMI-ligation and nested PCR reads through MiXCR, one entry per CDR3 protein. The sample records 120,000 or so distinct CDR3 sequences, 30% to 45% being singletons. The sample was central memory CD4+ T cells from blood. The origin of the receptors is a human donor in good health.

This clonotype has only a few counts. CDR3 sequence reads: CASSPLTGGYTEAFF. CDR3 sequence (DNA): TGTGCCAGCAGTCCCCTAACCGGGGGGTACACTGAAGCTTTCTTT. The rearrangement links TRBV12-3 or TRBV12-4 to TRBJ1-1; a weak D match, TRBD1 (5 bases). Deletions cut 5 bases from V and 3 bases from J, with 16 bases between. This CDR3 is 15 amino acids long.

In its sample, this clonotype was seen many times. This chain connects TRBV11-3 to TRBJ2-3; 9 positions agree with TRBD1. Looked up from germline, CDR1 is SGHNT and CDR2 is YENEEA. J gave up 3 bases and V 5 bases, and 6 bases lay outside the gene matches. This CDR3 is 15 amino acids long. For the CDR3, the DNA is TGTGCCAGCAGCGGAGGGACAGGGTTTACAGATACGCAGTATTTT. Protein sequence: CASSGGTGFTDTQYF. Full variable domain (rest looked up from reference TRBV11-3 and TRBJ2-3): EAGVVQSPRYKIIEKKQPVAFWCNPISGHNTLYWYLQNLGQGPELLIRYENEEAVDDSQLPKDRFSAERLKGVDSTLKIQPAELGDSAVYLCASSGGTGFTDTQYFGPGTRLTVL.

The chain has TRBV4-2 and TRBJ1-1, with D perhaps matching TRBD1 (6 bases). Trimming removed 0 bases from V and 4 bases from J, with 12 bases in between. There are 15 residues in the CDR3. Germline V lookup: CDR1 LGHNA, CDR2 YNFKEQ. CDR3 nucleotide sequence: TGTGCCAGCAGCCAAGAACAGGGTAGGGGCACTGAAGCTTTCTTT. It yields the protein CASSQEQGRGTEAFF.

This clonotype was detected a few times. V and J are TRBV5-8 and TRBJ2-1; 7 nucleotides align to TRBD2. The CDR3 consists of 16 residues. V lost 3 bases to trimming and J lost 8 bases; unmatched junction nucleotides: 14. Germline V gives CDR1 SGHTS, CDR2 YDEGEE. The CDR3 here is CASSSVERGGPDEQFF. In DNA, the CDR3 is TGTGCCAGCAGCTCAGTTGAACGGGGAGGGCCAGATGAGCAGTTCTTC.

This clonotype has more than one count but fewer than ten. The chain has TRBV30 and TRBJ2-3; D is possibly TRBD1 (6 bases). This CDR3 spans 13 amino acids. Trimming pared 2 bases from V and 5 bases from J, leaving 11 bases between. The germline gives CDR1 GTSNPN, CDR2 SVGIG (reference sequence). CDR3 nucleotide sequence: TGTGCCTGGAGTTGGGGGCGTAGAGATACGCAGTATTTT. Protein: CAWSWGRRDTQYF.

V gene TRBV6-6 combines with J gene TRBJ1-2; a weak D match, TRBD1 (6 bases). The CDR3 covers 13 residues. CDR1 and CDR2 (germline): MNHNY, SVGAGI (reference sequence). Trimming shortened V by 2 bases and J by 10 bases, and 14 bases separated the two germline ends. CDR3 in amino acids: CASSYVDSHFYTF. CDR3 in DNA: TGTGCCAGCAGTTACGTGGACAGCCACTTCTACACCTTC.

J is TRBJ2-1 and V is TRBV4-1; 7 nucleotides agree with TRBD2. V shed 0 bases, J shed 7 bases, and the junction held 9 bases outside the gene matches. The CDR3 covers 16 residues. The germline CDR1 and CDR2 sequences are MGHRA and YSYEKL. As DNA, the CDR3 is TGCGCCAGCAGCCAAGATTGGGGAGGGCCTCGAAATGAGCAGTTCTTC. This gives the protein CASSQDWGGPRNEQFF.

This clonotype was detected only a few times. This sequence joins TRBV27 and TRBJ2-7, with 9 bases fitting TRBD2. J was trimmed by 9 bases and V by 5 bases; bases with no gene match: 14. In germline, CDR1 is MNHEY, CDR2 SMNVEV (reference sequence). There are 15 residues in the CDR3. The CDR3 reads CASSPRASGASVQYF. CDR3 coding DNA: TGTGCCAGCAGTCCCCGGGCTAGCGGGGCCTCGGTGCAGTACTTC.

The J gene is TRBJ1-1, the V gene TRBV20-1; D unclear. Germline CDR1 DFQATT, CDR2 SNEGSKA (reference sequence). The CDR3 loop spans 13 amino acids. Trimming removed 3 bases at V and 0 bases at J, with 8 bases between. Here the CDR3 reads CSARRALNTEAFF. The CDR3 coding sequence is TGCAGTGCTAGGAGGGCCCTGAACACTGAAGCTTTCTTT.

The chain carries TRBV20-1 and TRBJ1-4, with D maybe TRBD1 (5 bases). Germline assignment: CDR1 DFQATT and CDR2 SNEGSKA (reference sequence). V lost 5 bases and J 8 bases, leaving 15 bases between the germline ends. This CDR3 contains 13 residues. The CDR3 loop is CSAPSQGSEKLFF. The CDR3 region has the DNA TGCAGTGCTCCATCGCAGGGTTCGGAAAAACTGTTTTTT.

CDR3 in amino acids: CASSLEGQFYEQYF. The CDR3 coding sequence is TGCGCCAGCAGCTTGGAGGGACAGTTCTACGAGCAGTACTTC. The chain carries TRBV5-1 and TRBJ2-7, with 7 bases fitting TRBD1. Looked up from germline, CDR1 is SGHRS and CDR2 is YFSETQ. Losses at the gene ends were 0 bases for V and 3 bases for J; bases not matched to a gene: 3. This CDR3 region has 14 residues.

This chain joins TRBV28 and TRBJ1-2, with D perhaps matching TRBD1 (6 bases). The CDR3 consists of 16 residues. The germline CDR1 and CDR2 sequences are MDHEN and SYDVKM. Deletions cut 4 bases from V and 4 bases from J, with 19 bases between. The chain's CDR3 is CASSSTMGGFSYGYTF. The CDR3 nucleotides are TGTGCCAGCAGTTCAACGATGGGGGGCTTTTCCTATGGCTACACCTTC.

The chain recombines TRBV11-2 with TRBJ1-2; perhaps TRBD1 as D (5 bases). The CDR3 is made up of 13 amino acids. V shed 1 base and J shed 6 bases, with 9 bases lying between them. CDR1 SGHAT and CDR2 FQNNGV come from the germline V gene. Written as DNA, the CDR3 is TGTGCCAGCAGCTTAGGTTTCAGGGATGGCTACACCTTC. Translating gives CASSLGFRDGYTF.